The source of this T cell receptor (beta chain) is a study of blood T cells in healthy people across ages. General study findings and limits: Getting older went along with TCR beta diversity per million T cells dropping roughly linearly. Long-lived donors exceeded aged donors in naive CD4+ cells and diversity.

For this clonotype: Its antigen is not known.

This CDR3 contains 15 residues. Deletions cut 5 bases from V and 2 bases from J, with 12 bases between. Germline V gives CDR1 MNHEY, CDR2 SMNVEV (reference sequence). A sample-barcoded 5' primer and a J-beta primer mix were used in a second PCR of roughly 7 to 12 cycles. Unique molecular identifiers of 12 random nucleotides labeled each cDNA. TCRdb processed the 5' RACE reads anew with MiXCR; each CDR3 protein has one entry. The profile covers some 1.4 million distinct CDR3 sequences, with about 43% appearing a single time and 7.9% taken by the ten largest. The sequenced material came from blood. The receptor was derived from a woman aged 18-29 years in good health. The chain is built from TRBV27 and TRBJ1-4; a possible D gene is TRBD1 (5 bases). CDR3 residues: CASSPRRGTNEKLFF. In DNA, the CDR3 is TGTGCCAGCAGTCCGCGACGGGGCACTAATGAAAAACTGTTTTTT.